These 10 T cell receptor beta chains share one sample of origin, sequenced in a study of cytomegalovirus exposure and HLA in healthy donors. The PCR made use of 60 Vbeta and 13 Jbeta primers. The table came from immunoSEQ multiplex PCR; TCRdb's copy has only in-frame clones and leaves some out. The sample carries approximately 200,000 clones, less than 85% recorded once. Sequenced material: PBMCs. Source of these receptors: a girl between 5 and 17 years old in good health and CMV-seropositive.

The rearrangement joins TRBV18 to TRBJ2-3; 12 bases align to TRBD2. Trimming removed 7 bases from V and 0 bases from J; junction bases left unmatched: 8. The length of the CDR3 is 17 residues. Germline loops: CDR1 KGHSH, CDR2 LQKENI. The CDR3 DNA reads TGTGCCAGCTTCGGCCGGACTAGCGGGGAAAGCACAGATACGCAGTATTTT. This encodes CASFGRTSGESTDTQYF. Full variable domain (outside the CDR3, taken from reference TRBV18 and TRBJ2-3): NAGVMQNPRHLVRRRGQEARLRCSPMKGHSHVYWYRQLPEEGLKFMVYLQKENIIDESGMPKERFSAEFPKEGPSILRIQQVVRGDSAAYFCASFGRTSGESTDTQYFGPGTRLTVL.

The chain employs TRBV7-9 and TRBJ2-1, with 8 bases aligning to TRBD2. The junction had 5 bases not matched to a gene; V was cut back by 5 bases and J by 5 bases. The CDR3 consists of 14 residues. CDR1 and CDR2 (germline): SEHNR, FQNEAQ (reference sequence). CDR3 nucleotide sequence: TGTGCCAGCAGCCGTAGCGGGACCAACAATGAGCAGTTCTTC. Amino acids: CASSRSGTNNEQFF.

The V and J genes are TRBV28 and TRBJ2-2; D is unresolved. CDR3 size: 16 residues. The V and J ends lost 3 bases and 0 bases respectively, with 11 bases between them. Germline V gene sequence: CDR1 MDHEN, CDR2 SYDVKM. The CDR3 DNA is TGTGCCAGCAGTTTGCGCTCTTATGCGAACACCGGGGAGCTGTTTTTT. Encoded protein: CASSLRSYANTGELFF.

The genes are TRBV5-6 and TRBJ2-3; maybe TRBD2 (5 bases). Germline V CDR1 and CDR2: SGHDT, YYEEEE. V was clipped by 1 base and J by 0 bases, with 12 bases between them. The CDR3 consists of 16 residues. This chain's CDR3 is CASSLPGFTSTDTQYF. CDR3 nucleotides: TGTGCCAGCAGCTTGCCGGGATTTACTAGCACAGATACGCAGTATTTT. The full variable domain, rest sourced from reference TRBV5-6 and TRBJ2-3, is DAGVTQSPTHLIKTRGQQVTLRCSPKSGHDTVSWYQQALGQGPQFIFQYYEEEERQRGNFPDRFSGHQFPNYSSELNVNALLLGDSALYLCASSLPGFTSTDTQYFGPGTRLTVL.

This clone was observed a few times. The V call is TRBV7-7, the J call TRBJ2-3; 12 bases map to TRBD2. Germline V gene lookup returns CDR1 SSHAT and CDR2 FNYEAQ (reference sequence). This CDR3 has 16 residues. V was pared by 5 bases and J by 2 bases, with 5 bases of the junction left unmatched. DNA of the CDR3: TGTGCCAGCAGCGCCTGGACTAGCGGGGACACAGATACGCAGTATTTT. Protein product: CASSAWTSGDTDTQYF. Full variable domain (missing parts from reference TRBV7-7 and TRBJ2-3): GAGVSQSPRYKVTKRGQDVTLRCDPISSHATLYWYQQALGQGPEFLTYFNYEAQPDKSGLPSDRFSAERPEGSISTLTIQRTEQRDSAMYRCASSAWTSGDTDTQYFGPGTRLTVL.

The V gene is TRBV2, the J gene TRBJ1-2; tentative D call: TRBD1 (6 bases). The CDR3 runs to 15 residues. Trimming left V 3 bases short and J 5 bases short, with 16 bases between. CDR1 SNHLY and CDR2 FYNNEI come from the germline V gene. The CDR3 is CASSDIIVGAYGYTF. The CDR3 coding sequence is TGTGCCAGCAGTGATATTATCGTGGGGGCGTATGGCTACACCTTC.

The CDR3 DNA sequence: TGTGCCAGTAGGACCACAGGGGGCGCTGGCTACACCTTC. Translating gives CASRTTGGAGYTF. The chain couples TRBV19 to TRBJ1-2, with 9 bases fitting TRBD1. The germline gives CDR1 LNHDA, CDR2 SQIVND (reference sequence). The junction had 6 bases not matched to a gene; V was cut back by 6 bases and J by 7 bases. The CDR3 is made up of 13 amino acids.

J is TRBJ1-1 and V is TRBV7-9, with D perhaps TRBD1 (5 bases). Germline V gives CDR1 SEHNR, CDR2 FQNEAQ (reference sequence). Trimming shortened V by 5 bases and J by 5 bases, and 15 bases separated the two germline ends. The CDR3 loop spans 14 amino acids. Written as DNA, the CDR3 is TGTGCCAGCAGCGGGGCCCCCGTGAGGACTGAAGCTTTCTTT. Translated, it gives CASSGAPVRTEAFF.

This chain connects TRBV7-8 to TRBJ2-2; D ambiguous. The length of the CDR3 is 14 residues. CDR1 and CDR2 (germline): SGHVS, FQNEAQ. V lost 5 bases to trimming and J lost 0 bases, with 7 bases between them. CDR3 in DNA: TGTGCCAGCAGCCTAACTTCGAACACCGGGGAGCTGTTTTTT. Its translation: CASSLTSNTGELFF. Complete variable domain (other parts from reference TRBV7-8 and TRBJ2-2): GAGVSQSPRYKVAKRGQDVALRCDPISGHVSLFWYQQALGQGPEFLTYFQNEAQLDKSGLPSDRFFAERPEGSVSTLKIQRTQQEDSAVYLCASSLTSNTGELFFGEGSRLTVL.

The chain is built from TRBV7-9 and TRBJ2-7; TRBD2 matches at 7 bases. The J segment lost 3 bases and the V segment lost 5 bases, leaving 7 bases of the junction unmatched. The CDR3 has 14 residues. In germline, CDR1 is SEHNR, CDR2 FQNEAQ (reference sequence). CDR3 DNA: TGTGCCAGCAGCCACAGTGGCGGGGGCTACGAGCAGTACTTC. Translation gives CASSHSGGGYEQYF.